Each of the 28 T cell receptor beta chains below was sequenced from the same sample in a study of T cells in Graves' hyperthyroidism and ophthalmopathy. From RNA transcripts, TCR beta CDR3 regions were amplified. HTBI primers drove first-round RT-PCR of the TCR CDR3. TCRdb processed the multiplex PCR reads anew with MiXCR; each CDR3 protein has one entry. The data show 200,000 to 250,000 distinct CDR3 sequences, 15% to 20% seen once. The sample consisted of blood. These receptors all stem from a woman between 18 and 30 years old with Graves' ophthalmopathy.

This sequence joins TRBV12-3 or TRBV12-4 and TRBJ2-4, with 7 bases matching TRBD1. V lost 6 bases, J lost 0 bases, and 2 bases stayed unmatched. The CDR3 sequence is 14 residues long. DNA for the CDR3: TGTGCCAGCAGACAGGGGATAGCCAAAAACATTCAGTACTTC. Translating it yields CASRQGIAKNIQYF.

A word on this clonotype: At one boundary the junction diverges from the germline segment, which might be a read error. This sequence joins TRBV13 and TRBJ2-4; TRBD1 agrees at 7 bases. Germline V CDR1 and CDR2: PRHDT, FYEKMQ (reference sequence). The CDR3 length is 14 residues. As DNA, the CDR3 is TGTGCCAGCAGCGTAGGGGGCGTGGGGAACATTCAGTACTTC. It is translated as CASSVGGVGNIQYF.

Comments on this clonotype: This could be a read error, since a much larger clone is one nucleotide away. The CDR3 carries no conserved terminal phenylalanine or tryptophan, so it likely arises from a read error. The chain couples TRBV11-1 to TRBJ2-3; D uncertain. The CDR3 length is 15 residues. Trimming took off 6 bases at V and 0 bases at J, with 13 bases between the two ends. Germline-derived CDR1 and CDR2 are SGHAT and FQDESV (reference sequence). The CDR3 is CASRSRTASTDTQYC. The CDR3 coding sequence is TGTGCCAGCAGAAGCCGGACGGCTAGCACAGATACGCAGTATTGT.

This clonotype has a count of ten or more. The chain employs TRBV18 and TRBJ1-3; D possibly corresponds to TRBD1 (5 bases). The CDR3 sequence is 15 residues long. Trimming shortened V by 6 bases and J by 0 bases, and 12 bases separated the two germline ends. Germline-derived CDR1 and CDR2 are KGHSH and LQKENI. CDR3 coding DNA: TGTGCCAGCTCGCCCGGACAACACTCTGGAAACACCATATATTTT. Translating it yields CASSPGQHSGNTIYF.

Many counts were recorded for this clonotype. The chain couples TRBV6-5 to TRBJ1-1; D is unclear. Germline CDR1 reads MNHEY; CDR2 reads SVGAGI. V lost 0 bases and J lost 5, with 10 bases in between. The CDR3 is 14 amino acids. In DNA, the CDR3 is TGTGCCAGCAGTTACTCGACTTTTCAGACTGAAGCTTTCTTT. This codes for CASSYSTFQTEAFF.

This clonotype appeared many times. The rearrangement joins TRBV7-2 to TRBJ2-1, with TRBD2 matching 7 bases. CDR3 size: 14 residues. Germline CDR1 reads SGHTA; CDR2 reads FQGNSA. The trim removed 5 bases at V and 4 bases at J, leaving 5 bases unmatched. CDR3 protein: CASSLGLPYNEQFF. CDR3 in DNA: TGTGCCAGCAGCCTGGGACTACCATACAATGAGCAGTTCTTC.

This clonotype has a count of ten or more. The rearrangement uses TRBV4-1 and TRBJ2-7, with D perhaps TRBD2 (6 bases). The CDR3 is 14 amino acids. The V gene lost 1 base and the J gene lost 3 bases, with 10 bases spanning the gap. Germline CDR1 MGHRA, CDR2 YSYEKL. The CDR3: CASSQVASVYEQYF. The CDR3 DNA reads TGCGCCAGCAGCCAAGTGGCTAGCGTCTACGAGCAGTACTTC.

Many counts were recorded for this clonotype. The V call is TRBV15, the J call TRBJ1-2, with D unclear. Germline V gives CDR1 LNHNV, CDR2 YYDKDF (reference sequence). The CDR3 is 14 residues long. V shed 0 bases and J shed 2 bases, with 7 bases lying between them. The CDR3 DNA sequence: TGTGCCACCAGCAGAGATTATACGAACTATGGCTACACCTTC. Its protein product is CATSRDYTNYGYTF.

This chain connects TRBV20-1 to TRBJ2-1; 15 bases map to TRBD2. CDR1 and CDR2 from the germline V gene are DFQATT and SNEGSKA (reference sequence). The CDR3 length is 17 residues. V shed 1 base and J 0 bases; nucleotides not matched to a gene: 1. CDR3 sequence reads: CSARGTSGRASYNEQFF. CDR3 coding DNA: TGCAGTGCTAGAGGGACTAGCGGGAGGGCCTCCTACAATGAGCAGTTCTTC.

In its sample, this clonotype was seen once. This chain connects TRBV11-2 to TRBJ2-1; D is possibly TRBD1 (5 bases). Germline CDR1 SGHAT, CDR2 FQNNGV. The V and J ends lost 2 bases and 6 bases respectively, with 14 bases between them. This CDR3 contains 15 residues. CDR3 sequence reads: CASSLIGATLNEQFF. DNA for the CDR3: TGTGCCAGCAGCTTAATTGGGGCGACCCTCAATGAGCAGTTCTTC.

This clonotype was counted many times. CDR3 coding DNA: TGTGCCAGCAGTCCGCGGGGGTTGGGTGGCTACACCTTC. It codes for CASSPRGLGGYTF. V gene TRBV3-1 combines with J gene TRBJ1-2, with D maybe TRBD1 (5 bases). Germline CDR1 LGHDT, CDR2 YNNKEL (reference sequence). CDR3 length: 13 residues. Trimming took off 6 bases at V and 7 bases at J, with 15 bases between the two ends.

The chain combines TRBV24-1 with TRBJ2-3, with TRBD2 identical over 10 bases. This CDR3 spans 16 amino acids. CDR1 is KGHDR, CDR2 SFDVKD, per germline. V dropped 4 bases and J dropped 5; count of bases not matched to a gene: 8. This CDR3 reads CATSDPSGGLRDTQYF. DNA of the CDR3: TGTGCCACCAGTGACCCTAGCGGGGGACTGAGAGATACGCAGTATTTT.

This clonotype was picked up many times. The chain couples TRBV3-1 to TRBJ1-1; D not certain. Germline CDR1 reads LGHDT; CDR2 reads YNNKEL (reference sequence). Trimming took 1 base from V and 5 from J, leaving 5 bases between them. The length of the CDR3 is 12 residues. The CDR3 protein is CASSQGITEAFF. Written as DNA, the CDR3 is TGTGCCAGCAGCCAAGGCATAACTGAAGCTTTCTTT.

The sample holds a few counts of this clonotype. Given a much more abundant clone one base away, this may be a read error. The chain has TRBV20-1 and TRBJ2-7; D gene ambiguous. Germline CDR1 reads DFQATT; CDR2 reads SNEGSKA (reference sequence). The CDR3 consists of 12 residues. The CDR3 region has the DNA TGCAGTGCTAAAAGGGATCCCTACGGGCAGTACTTC. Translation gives CSAKRDPYGQYF.

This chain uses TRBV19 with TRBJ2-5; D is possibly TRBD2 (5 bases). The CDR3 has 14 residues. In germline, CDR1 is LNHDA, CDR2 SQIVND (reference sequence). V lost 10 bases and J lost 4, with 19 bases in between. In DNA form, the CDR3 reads TGTGCCACCCAAGCGGTACTAGGTGGAGAGACCCAGTACTTC. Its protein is CATQAVLGGETQYF.

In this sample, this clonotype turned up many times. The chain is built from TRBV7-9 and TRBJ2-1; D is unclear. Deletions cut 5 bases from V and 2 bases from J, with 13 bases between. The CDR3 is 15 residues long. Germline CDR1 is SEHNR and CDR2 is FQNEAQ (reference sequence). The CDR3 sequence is CASSLTGRTYNEQFF. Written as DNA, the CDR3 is TGTGCCAGCAGCCTAACTGGCCGAACCTACAATGAGCAGTTCTTC.

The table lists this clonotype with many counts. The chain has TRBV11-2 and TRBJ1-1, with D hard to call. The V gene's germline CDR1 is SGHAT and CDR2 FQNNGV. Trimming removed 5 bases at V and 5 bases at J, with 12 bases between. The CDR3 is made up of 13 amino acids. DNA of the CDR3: TGTGCCAGCAGCCCACACTTAAGTACTGAAGCTTTCTTT. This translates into CASSPHLSTEAFF.

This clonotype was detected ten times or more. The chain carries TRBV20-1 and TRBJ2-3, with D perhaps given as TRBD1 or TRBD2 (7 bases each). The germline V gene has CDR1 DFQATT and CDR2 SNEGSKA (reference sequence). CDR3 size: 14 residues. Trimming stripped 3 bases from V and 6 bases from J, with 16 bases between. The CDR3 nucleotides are TGCAGTGCTAGTCGGGCAGGGGGGGGGGATACGCAGTATTTT. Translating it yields CSASRAGGGDTQYF.

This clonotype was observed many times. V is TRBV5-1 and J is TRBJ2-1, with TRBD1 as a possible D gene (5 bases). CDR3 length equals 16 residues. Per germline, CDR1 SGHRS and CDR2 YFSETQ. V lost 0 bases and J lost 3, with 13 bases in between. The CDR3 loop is CASSLGAGFGYNEQFF. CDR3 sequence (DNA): TGCGCCAGCAGCTTGGGTGCAGGGTTTGGCTACAATGAGCAGTTCTTC.

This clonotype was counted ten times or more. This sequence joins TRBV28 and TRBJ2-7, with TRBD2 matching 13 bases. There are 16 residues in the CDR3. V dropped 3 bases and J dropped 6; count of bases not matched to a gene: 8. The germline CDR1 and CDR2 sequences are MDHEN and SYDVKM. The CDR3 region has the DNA TGTGCCAGCAGTTTGCGGACTAGCGGGAGATTCACCGAGCAGTACTTC. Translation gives CASSLRTSGRFTEQYF.

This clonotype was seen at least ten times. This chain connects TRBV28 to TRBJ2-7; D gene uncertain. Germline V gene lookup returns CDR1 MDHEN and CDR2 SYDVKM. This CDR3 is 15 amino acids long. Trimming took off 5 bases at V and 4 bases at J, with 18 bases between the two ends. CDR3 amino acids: CASSPSKGTPYEQYF. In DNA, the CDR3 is TGTGCCAGCAGTCCATCGAAGGGAACGCCGTACGAGCAGTACTTC.

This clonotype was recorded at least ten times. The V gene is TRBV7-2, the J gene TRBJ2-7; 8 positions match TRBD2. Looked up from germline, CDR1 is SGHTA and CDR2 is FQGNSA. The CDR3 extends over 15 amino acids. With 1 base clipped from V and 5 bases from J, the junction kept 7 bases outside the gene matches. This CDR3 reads CASSLDGGAGNEQYF. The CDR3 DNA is TGTGCCAGCAGCTTAGACGGGGGGGCCGGGAACGAGCAGTACTTC.

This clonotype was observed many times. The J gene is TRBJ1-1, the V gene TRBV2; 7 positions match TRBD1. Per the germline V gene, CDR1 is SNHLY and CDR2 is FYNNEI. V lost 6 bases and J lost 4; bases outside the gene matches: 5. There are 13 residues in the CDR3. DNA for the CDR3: TGTGCCAGCAGCGGACAGGCAGGCACTGAAGCTTTCTTT. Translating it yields CASSGQAGTEAFF.

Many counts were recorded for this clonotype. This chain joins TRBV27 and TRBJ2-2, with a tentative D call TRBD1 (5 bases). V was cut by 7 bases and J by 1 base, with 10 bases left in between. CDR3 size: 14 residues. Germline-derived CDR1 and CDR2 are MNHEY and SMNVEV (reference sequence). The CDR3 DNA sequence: TGTGCCAGCACTCCCGGACAGAACACCGGGGAGCTGTTTTTT. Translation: CASTPGQNTGELFF.

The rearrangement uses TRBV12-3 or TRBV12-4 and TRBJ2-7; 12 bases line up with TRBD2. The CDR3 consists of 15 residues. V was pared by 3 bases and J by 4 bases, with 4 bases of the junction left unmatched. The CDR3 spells CASSFRTSGVYEQYF. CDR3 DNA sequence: TGTGCCAGCAGTTTCCGGACTAGCGGGGTATACGAGCAGTACTTC.

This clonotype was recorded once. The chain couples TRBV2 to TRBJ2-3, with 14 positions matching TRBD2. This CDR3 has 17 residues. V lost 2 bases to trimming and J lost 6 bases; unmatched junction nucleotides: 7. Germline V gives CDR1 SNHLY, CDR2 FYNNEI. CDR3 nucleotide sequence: TGTGCCAGCAGTGAACGAGCGGGACTAGCGGGAGAGGATACGCAGTATTTT. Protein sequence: CASSERAGLAGEDTQYF.

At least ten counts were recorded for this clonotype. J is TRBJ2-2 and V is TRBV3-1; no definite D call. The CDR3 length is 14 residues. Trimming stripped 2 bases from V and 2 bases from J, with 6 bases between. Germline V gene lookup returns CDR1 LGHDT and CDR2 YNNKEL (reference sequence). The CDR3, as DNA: TGTGCCAGCAGCCAAAGAGCCAACACCGGGGAGCTGTTTTTT. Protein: CASSQRANTGELFF.

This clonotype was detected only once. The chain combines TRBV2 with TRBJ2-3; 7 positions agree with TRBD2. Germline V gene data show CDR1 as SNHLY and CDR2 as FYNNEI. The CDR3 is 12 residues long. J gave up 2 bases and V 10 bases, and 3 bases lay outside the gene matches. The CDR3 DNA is TGTGCCACCACTAGCGCCACAGATACGCAGTATTTT. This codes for CATTSATDTQYF.